The rows below give T cell receptor beta chains drawn from one sample of a study of blood T cells in healthy people across ages. From the 5' RACE reads, TCRdb called clonotypes with MiXCR, one entry per CDR3 protein. The sample shows about 800,000 distinct CDR3 sequences, less than 60% of them seen only once. Sequencing input: blood. Receptors originate from a man at least 80 years old in good health. Both conserved end residues are part of each CDR3. Fields, in order: J gene, V gene, D gene, clone size, CDR3 protein, CDR3 DNA. A D gene is named only where the DNA matches it firmly. Size is stated for part of the rows, as once, few or many counts, or as a class when the clone is expanded.

J gene: TRBJ2-1
V gene: TRBV5-1
D gene: -
clone size: -
CDR3 protein: CASSDTTGNEQFF
CDR3 DNA: TGCGCCAGCAGCGACACAACAGGGAATGAGCAGTTCTTC

J gene: TRBJ2-1
V gene: TRBV7-2
D gene: -
clone size: once
CDR3 protein: CASTIKTGSVQFF
CDR3 DNA: TGTGCCAGCACCATTAAAACAGGGTCGGTGCAGTTCTTC

J gene: TRBJ2-2
V gene: TRBV24-1
D gene: TRBD1
clone size: -
CDR3 protein: CATSDPGTGYTGELFF
CDR3 DNA: TGTGCCACCAGTGATCCGGGGACAGGGTACACCGGGGAGCTGTTTTTT

J gene: TRBJ2-1
V gene: TRBV11-3
D gene: TRBD1
clone size: -
CDR3 protein: CASSPKGQGRSYNEQFF
CDR3 DNA: TGTGCCAGCAGCCCAAAAGGACAGGGAAGGTCCTACAATGAGCAGTTCTTC

J gene: TRBJ2-3
V gene: TRBV10-3
D gene: TRBD2
clone size: -
CDR3 protein: CAISESILAGGVGTDTQYF
CDR3 DNA: TGTGCCATCAGTGAGTCGATCCTAGCGGGAGGCGTCGGCACAGATACGCAGTATTTT

J gene: TRBJ2-6
V gene: TRBV4-3
D gene: -
clone size: -
CDR3 protein: CASSDGGGANVLTF
CDR3 DNA: TGCGCCAGCAGCGACGGCGGGGGGGCCAACGTCCTGACTTTC

J gene: TRBJ1-5
V gene: TRBV29-1
D gene: -
clone size: -
CDR3 protein: CSVGVGGGNQPQHF
CDR3 DNA: TGCAGCGTTGGTGTAGGGGGGGGCAATCAGCCCCAGCATTTT

J gene: TRBJ2-7
V gene: TRBV7-8
D gene: -
clone size: few
CDR3 protein: CASSPWDGPYEQYF
CDR3 DNA: TGTGCCAGCAGCCCATGGGACGGGCCCTACGAGCAGTACTTC

J gene: TRBJ2-7
V gene: TRBV7-2
D gene: -
clone size: few
CDR3 protein: CAGSPGPSSSYEQYF
CDR3 DNA: TGTGCCGGCAGCCCAGGACCGTCGAGCTCCTACGAGCAGTACTTC

J gene: TRBJ2-5
V gene: TRBV28
D gene: TRBD2
clone size: -
CDR3 protein: CASSFREGGVETQYF
CDR3 DNA: TGTGCCAGCAGTTTCCGGGAGGGGGGAGTAGAGACCCAGTACTTC

J gene: TRBJ2-3
V gene: TRBV7-2
D gene: -
clone size: -
CDR3 protein: CASGPGGGLGTDTQYF
CDR3 DNA: TGTGCCAGCGGCCCAGGGGGAGGCTTGGGCACAGATACGCAGTATTTT

J gene: TRBJ2-5
V gene: TRBV20-1
D gene: TRBD1
clone size: few
CDR3 protein: CSAYDRVQQETQYF
CDR3 DNA: TGCAGTGCATACGACAGGGTCCAGCAAGAGACCCAGTACTTC

J gene: TRBJ2-1
V gene: TRBV24-1
D gene: TRBD1
clone size: -
CDR3 protein: CATSDATGVQFF
CDR3 DNA: TGTGCCACCAGTGACGCGACAGGGGTGCAGTTCTTC

J gene: TRBJ2-7
V gene: TRBV7-2
D gene: TRBD1
clone size: -
CDR3 protein: CASSIRQGWGEQYF
CDR3 DNA: TGTGCCAGCAGCATACGACAGGGTTGGGGCGAGCAGTACTTC

J gene: TRBJ1-2
V gene: TRBV6-2/TRBV6-3
D gene: -
clone size: few
CDR3 protein: CASSYQGDDPYGYTF
CDR3 DNA: TGTGCCAGCAGTTACCAAGGAGACGACCCCTATGGCTACACCTTC

J gene: TRBJ2-1
V gene: TRBV6-5
D gene: -
clone size: -
CDR3 protein: CASSRPQNNEQFF
CDR3 DNA: TGTGCCAGCAGTCGACCGCAGAACAATGAGCAGTTCTTC

J gene: TRBJ1-1
V gene: TRBV10-3
D gene: -
clone size: -
CDR3 protein: CAIRATANTEAFF
CDR3 DNA: TGTGCCATCAGGGCCACAGCGAACACTGAAGCTTTCTTT

J gene: TRBJ1-2
V gene: TRBV28
D gene: -
clone size: -
CDR3 protein: CASSLLPNYGYTF
CDR3 DNA: TGTGCCAGCAGTTTGTTACCTAACTATGGCTACACCTTC